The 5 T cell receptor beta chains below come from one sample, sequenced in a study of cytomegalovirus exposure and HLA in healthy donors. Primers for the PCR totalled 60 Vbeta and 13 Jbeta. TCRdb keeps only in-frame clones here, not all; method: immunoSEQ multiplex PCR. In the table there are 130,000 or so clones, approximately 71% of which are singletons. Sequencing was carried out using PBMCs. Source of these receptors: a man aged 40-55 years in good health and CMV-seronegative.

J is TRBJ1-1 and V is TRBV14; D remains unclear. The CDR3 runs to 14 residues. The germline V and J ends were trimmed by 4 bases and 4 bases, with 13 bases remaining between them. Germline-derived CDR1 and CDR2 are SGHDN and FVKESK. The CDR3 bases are TGTGCCAGCAGCCGTCGAGGGTTCGTCACTGAAGCTTTCTTT. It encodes CASSRRGFVTEAFF.

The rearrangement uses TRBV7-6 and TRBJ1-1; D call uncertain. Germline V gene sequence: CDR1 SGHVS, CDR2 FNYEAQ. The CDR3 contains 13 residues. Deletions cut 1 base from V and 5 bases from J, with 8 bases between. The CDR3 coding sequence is TGTGCCAGCAGCTTAGGCGGAGGTACTGAAGCTTTCTTT. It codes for CASSLGGGTEAFF.

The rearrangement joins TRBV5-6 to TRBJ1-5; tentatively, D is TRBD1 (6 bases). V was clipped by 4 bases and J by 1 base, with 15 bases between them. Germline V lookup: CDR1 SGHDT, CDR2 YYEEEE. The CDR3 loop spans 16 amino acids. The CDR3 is CASSRRTERSNQPQHF. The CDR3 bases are TGTGCCAGCAGCCGGAGGACAGAGAGGAGCAATCAGCCCCAGCATTTT.

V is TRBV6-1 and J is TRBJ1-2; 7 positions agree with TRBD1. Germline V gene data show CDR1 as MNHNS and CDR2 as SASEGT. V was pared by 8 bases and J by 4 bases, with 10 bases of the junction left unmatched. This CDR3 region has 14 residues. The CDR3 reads CASWSRDRAYGYTF. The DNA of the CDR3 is TGTGCCAGCTGGTCACGGGACAGAGCCTATGGCTACACCTTC.

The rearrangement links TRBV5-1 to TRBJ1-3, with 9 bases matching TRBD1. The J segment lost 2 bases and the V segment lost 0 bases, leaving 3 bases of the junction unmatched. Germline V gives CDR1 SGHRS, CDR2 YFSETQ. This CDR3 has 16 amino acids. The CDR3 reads CASSLGDRVTGNTIYF. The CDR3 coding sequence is TGCGCCAGCAGCTTGGGGGACAGGGTAACTGGAAACACCATATATTTT. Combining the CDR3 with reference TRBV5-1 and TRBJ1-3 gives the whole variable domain KAGVTQTPRYLIKTRGQQVTLSCSPISGHRSVSWYQQTPGQGLQFLFEYFSETQRNKGNFPGRFSGRQFSNSRSEMNVSTLELGDSALYLCASSLGDRVTGNTIYFGEGSWLTVV.